This is a list of T cell receptor beta chains from one sample in a study of OX40 agonist ivuxolimab in advanced cancers. The protocol was immunoSEQ multiplex PCR, while the TCRdb copy is restricted to in-frame clones and leaves out a portion. The table lists approximately 74,000 clones, 90% to 95% of them singletons, with 0.32% in the top ten. This sample comprised CD4+ or CD8+ T cells sorted from blood, obtained in a trial of the OX40 agonist ivuxolimab. The receptors stem from an adult with an advanced solid tumor such as melanoma, head and neck, liver or kidney cancer. CDR3s include the opening cysteine and the closing phenylalanine or tryptophan. Fields, in order: clone size, J gene, D gene, V gene, CDR3 protein, CDR3 DNA. A D gene is named only where the DNA matches it firmly. Clone size is not always given. Where it is, it says once, few, many or a class for expanded clones.

clone_size: -
j_call: TRBJ2-3
d_call: TRBD2
v_call: TRBV2
cdr3_aa: CASSEDQAGGSDTQYF
cdr3_nt: TGTGCCAGCAGTGAAGACCAAGCGGGGGGATCAGATACGCAGTATTTT

clone_size: -
j_call: TRBJ2-2
d_call: -
v_call: TRBV5-8
cdr3_aa: CASSSVGRLNTGELFF
cdr3_nt: TGTGCCAGCAGCTCGGTGGGGAGGTTGAACACCGGGGAGCTGTTTTTT

clone_size: -
j_call: TRBJ2-5
d_call: -
v_call: TRBV7-2
cdr3_aa: CASSGDGQETQYF
cdr3_nt: TGTGCCAGCAGCGGAGACGGACAAGAGACCCAGTACTTC

clone_size: once
j_call: TRBJ2-1
d_call: TRBD2
v_call: TRBV10-2
cdr3_aa: CASSGGLAGNEQFF
cdr3_nt: TGCGCCAGCAGTGGGGGACTAGCGGGCAATGAGCAGTTCTTC

clone_size: once
j_call: TRBJ2-5
d_call: -
v_call: TRBV7-2
cdr3_aa: CASSSHLGETQYF
cdr3_nt: TGTGCCAGCAGCTCGCATTTAGGAGAGACCCAGTACTTC

clone_size: -
j_call: TRBJ2-3
d_call: -
v_call: TRBV5-1
cdr3_aa: CASRTGSTDTQYF
cdr3_nt: TGCGCCAGCAGGACAGGTAGCACAGATACGCAGTATTTT

clone_size: -
j_call: TRBJ1-4
d_call: -
v_call: TRBV27
cdr3_aa: CASSRGGANEKLFF
cdr3_nt: TGTGCCAGCAGTCGCGGAGGGGCGAATGAAAAACTGTTTTTT

clone_size: -
j_call: TRBJ1-3
d_call: TRBD1
v_call: TRBV5-4
cdr3_aa: CASSLGAGQAGNTIYF
cdr3_nt: TGTGCCAGCAGCTTGGGCGCAGGACAGGCTGGAAACACCATATATTTT

clone_size: -
j_call: TRBJ1-1
d_call: -
v_call: TRBV30
cdr3_aa: CAWKTGVNTEAFF
cdr3_nt: TGTGCCTGGAAAACAGGCGTGAACACTGAAGCTTTCTTT

clone_size: -
j_call: TRBJ2-3
d_call: TRBD2
v_call: TRBV28
cdr3_aa: CASSLGRLAGGSDTQYF
cdr3_nt: TGTGCCAGCAGTTTAGGCAGACTAGCGGGAGGGTCCGATACGCAGTATTTT

clone_size: -
j_call: TRBJ2-5
d_call: -
v_call: TRBV6-1
cdr3_aa: CASSEAIRGLTIRETQYF
cdr3_nt: TGTGCCAGCAGTGAAGCCATAAGGGGATTAACTATCCGGGAGACCCAGTACTTC

clone_size: -
j_call: TRBJ2-2
d_call: -
v_call: TRBV30
cdr3_aa: CAWSVTQAASTGELFF
cdr3_nt: TGTGCCTGGAGTGTAACCCAGGCGGCTTCCACCGGGGAGCTGTTTTTT

clone_size: -
j_call: TRBJ1-1
d_call: TRBD1
v_call: TRBV10-2
cdr3_aa: CASSESTGRTEAFF
cdr3_nt: TGCGCCAGCAGTGAGTCGACAGGGCGGACTGAAGCTTTCTTT

clone_size: -
j_call: TRBJ2-2
d_call: -
v_call: TRBV18
cdr3_aa: CASSTNLVGELFF
cdr3_nt: TGTGCCAGCTCAACAAACCTCGTCGGGGAGCTGTTTTTT

clone_size: -
j_call: TRBJ1-2
d_call: -
v_call: TRBV5-1
cdr3_aa: CASGLEGRDYGYTF
cdr3_nt: TGCGCCAGCGGGTTGGAGGGGCGCGACTATGGCTACACCTTC

clone_size: few
j_call: TRBJ2-7
d_call: -
v_call: TRBV28
cdr3_aa: CASRIPSVGEQYF
cdr3_nt: TGTGCCAGCAGGATCCCCTCGGTAGGCGAGCAGTACTTC

clone_size: -
j_call: TRBJ2-5
d_call: TRBD2
v_call: TRBV27
cdr3_aa: CASSLAGGPKTQYF
cdr3_nt: TGTGCCAGCAGCCTAGCGGGGGGGCCTAAGACCCAGTACTTC

clone_size: -
j_call: TRBJ1-2
d_call: -
v_call: TRBV14
cdr3_aa: CASSPQVEYGYTF
cdr3_nt: TGTGCCAGCAGCCCCCAGGTCGAATATGGCTACACCTTC

clone_size: -
j_call: TRBJ1-2
d_call: TRBD1
v_call: TRBV19
cdr3_aa: CASSGTGFAYGYTF
cdr3_nt: TGTGCCAGTAGTGGGACAGGTTTCGCCTATGGCTACACCTTC

clone_size: -
j_call: TRBJ2-7
d_call: -
v_call: TRBV14
cdr3_aa: CASSQVTGARTTGGYEQYF
cdr3_nt: TGTGCCAGCAGCCAAGTAACCGGGGCCCGAACGACTGGGGGCTACGAGCAGTACTTC

clone_size: -
j_call: TRBJ1-2
d_call: -
v_call: TRBV30
cdr3_aa: CAWSYTPTDNYGYTF
cdr3_nt: TGTGCCTGGAGTTATACCCCGACAGACAACTATGGCTACACCTTC

clone_size: -
j_call: TRBJ2-3
d_call: -
v_call: TRBV7-8
cdr3_aa: CASSLGVRDPTDTQYF
cdr3_nt: TGTGCCAGCAGCTTAGGGGTTCGGGACCCCACAGATACGCAGTATTTT

clone_size: -
j_call: TRBJ2-1
d_call: -
v_call: TRBV21-1
cdr3_aa: CASTNLAGFRLFF
cdr3_nt: TGTGCCAGCACCAATCTAGCGGGATTTCGTTTGTTCTTC

clone_size: -
j_call: TRBJ2-1
d_call: -
v_call: TRBV4-3
cdr3_aa: CASSQDDSLAYINEQFF
cdr3_nt: TGCGCCAGCAGCCAAGATGATTCGCTAGCGTATATAAATGAGCAGTTCTTC

clone_size: once
j_call: TRBJ2-1
d_call: -
v_call: TRBV4-2
cdr3_aa: CASSQDLRDLYNEQFF
cdr3_nt: TGTGCCAGCAGCCAAGATTTAAGGGACTTATACAATGAGCAGTTCTTC

clone_size: once
j_call: TRBJ2-1
d_call: TRBD1
v_call: TRBV5-1
cdr3_aa: CASSLQGAGGYNEQFF
cdr3_nt: TGCGCCAGCAGCTTACAGGGGGCCGGAGGTTACAATGAGCAGTTCTTC

clone_size: -
j_call: TRBJ2-3
d_call: -
v_call: TRBV9
cdr3_aa: CASSVAWLADTQYF
cdr3_nt: TGTGCCAGCAGCGTAGCCTGGCTCGCAGATACGCAGTATTTT

clone_size: -
j_call: TRBJ1-1
d_call: -
v_call: TRBV6-6
cdr3_aa: CASSYRANTEAFF
cdr3_nt: TGTGCCAGCAGTTACAGGGCGAACACTGAAGCTTTCTTT

clone_size: -
j_call: TRBJ2-7
d_call: -
v_call: TRBV7-9
cdr3_aa: CASTATNSYEQYF
cdr3_nt: TGTGCCAGCACTGCGACTAACTCCTACGAGCAGTACTTC

clone_size: -
j_call: TRBJ2-5
d_call: TRBD1
v_call: TRBV5-1
cdr3_aa: CASSSGGPQETQYF
cdr3_nt: TGCGCCAGCAGCTCAGGGGGTCCACAAGAGACCCAGTACTTC

clone_size: -
j_call: TRBJ2-1
d_call: -
v_call: TRBV25-1
cdr3_aa: CASSRSLGAYNEQFF
cdr3_nt: TGTGCCAGCAGTCGAAGTCTGGGGGCATACAATGAGCAGTTCTTC

clone_size: -
j_call: TRBJ2-3
d_call: TRBD2
v_call: TRBV30
cdr3_aa: CAWSPPGRGAHDTQYF
cdr3_nt: TGTGCCTGGAGTCCGCCCGGGCGGGGGGCTCATGATACGCAGTATTTT

clone_size: -
j_call: TRBJ1-3
d_call: -
v_call: TRBV10-3
cdr3_aa: CAISAGYAAGNTIYF
cdr3_nt: TGTGCCATCAGTGCAGGGTATGCGGCTGGAAACACCATATATTTT

clone_size: -
j_call: TRBJ1-2
d_call: -
v_call: TRBV6-5
cdr3_aa: CATQLIEQPFYGYTF
cdr3_nt: TGTGCCACCCAGTTAATAGAACAGCCCTTCTATGGCTACACCTTC

clone_size: -
j_call: TRBJ1-4
d_call: TRBD1
v_call: TRBV28
cdr3_aa: CASSPGQGNEKLFF
cdr3_nt: TGTGCCAGCAGTCCGGGACAGGGGAATGAAAAACTGTTTTTT

clone_size: -
j_call: TRBJ2-1
d_call: TRBD2
v_call: TRBV30
cdr3_aa: CAWSVGGTHNEQFF
cdr3_nt: TGTGCCTGGAGTGTCGGGGGGACCCACAATGAGCAGTTCTTC

clone_size: -
j_call: TRBJ2-7
d_call: TRBD1
v_call: TRBV11-2
cdr3_aa: CASSLTGQGVSSGYEQYF
cdr3_nt: TGTGCCAGCAGCTTAACGGGACAGGGTGTTAGTTCGGGATACGAGCAGTACTTC

clone_size: -
j_call: TRBJ1-6
d_call: -
v_call: TRBV7-3
cdr3_aa: CASSLWGGNSPLHF
cdr3_nt: TGTGCCAGCAGCTTATGGGGAGGCAATTCACCCCTCCACTTT

clone_size: -
j_call: TRBJ1-1
d_call: -
v_call: TRBV6-1
cdr3_aa: CASSLVRTDEAFF
cdr3_nt: TGTGCCAGCAGCCTTGTTCGAACAGATGAAGCTTTCTTT

clone_size: -
j_call: TRBJ2-1
d_call: -
v_call: TRBV21-1
cdr3_aa: CASSKGPAGCVYNEQFF
cdr3_nt: TGTGCCAGCAGCAAAGGCCCGGCGGGGTGCGTTTACAATGAGCAGTTCTTC

clone_size: -
j_call: TRBJ2-7
d_call: TRBD2
v_call: TRBV4-2
cdr3_aa: CASSQGSGGALSYEQYF
cdr3_nt: TGTGCCAGCAGCCAAGGTAGCGGGGGGGCCCTCTCCTACGAGCAGTACTTC

clone_size: -
j_call: TRBJ1-1
d_call: -
v_call: TRBV11-2
cdr3_aa: CASSKRDGDTEAFF
cdr3_nt: TGTGCCAGCAGCAAGCGAGACGGGGACACTGAAGCTTTCTTT

clone_size: -
j_call: TRBJ1-2
d_call: -
v_call: TRBV27
cdr3_aa: CASSFQGDYGYTF
cdr3_nt: TGTGCCAGCAGTTTCCAGGGTGACTATGGCTACACCTTC

clone_size: once
j_call: TRBJ1-5
d_call: -
v_call: TRBV19
cdr3_aa: CASTPPLKGEQPQHF
cdr3_nt: TGTGCCAGTACCCCCCCATTGAAGGGGGAACAGCCCCAGCATTTT

clone_size: -
j_call: TRBJ1-5
d_call: -
v_call: TRBV19
cdr3_aa: CASSILGSGSNQPQHF
cdr3_nt: TGTGCCAGTAGTATTTTGGGCAGTGGGAGCAATCAGCCCCAGCATTTT